What follows describes a single TCR beta chain. Its antigen is still unknown. This sample was taken from a study of monozygotic twins with inflammatory bowel disease. Each donor had 2.5 to 3 ml of blood drawn. Molecular identifiers with 6-nucleotide sample barcodes were added during cDNA synthesis via template switching. No DNA is given; TCRdb re-called the 5' RACE reads and lists each CDR3 protein once. The sample's table shows fewer than 400,000 distinct CDR3 sequences. Looked up from germline, CDR1 is MNHNS and CDR2 is SASEGT. The CDR3 runs to 13 residues. Study-wide findings and caveats: Healthy co-twins showed greater TCRbeta diversity (inverse Simpson) than IBD patients.

Material for sequencing was blood. This TCR was recovered from a human donor with ulcerative colitis or Crohn's disease, or a healthy co-twin of an affected twin (not recorded which). The chain joins TRBV6-1 to TRBJ2-7. This chain's CDR3 is CASGTGTSYEQYF.